The next 22 T cell receptor beta chains were all read from a single sample in a study of blood T cell repertoires in COVID-19. TCRdb's table, derived via immunoSEQ multiplex PCR, lists solely in-frame clones and lacks some. The sample shows more than 25,000 clones, more than 80% of them seen only once. Sequencing was carried out using peripheral blood. The receptors here all came from a man older than 75 with acute or convalescent COVID-19.

The chain recombines TRBV28 with TRBJ1-4; D is undetermined. Germline V gene lookup returns CDR1 MDHEN and CDR2 SYDVKM. Trimming left V 5 bases short and J 6 bases short, with 7 bases between. This CDR3 is 12 amino acids long. In DNA, the CDR3 is TGTGCCAGCAGTGGGAGGGATGAAAAACTGTTTTTT. It encodes CASSGRDEKLFF.

CDR3 sequence reads: CASSSPRGYEQYF. CDR3 nucleotides: TGTGCCAGCAGTTCACCTCGGGGCTACGAGCAGTACTTC. V and J are TRBV6-5 and TRBJ2-7, with a possible D match to TRBD2 (5 bases). Trimming cost V 4 bases and J 3 bases, with 10 bases left between them. This CDR3 has 13 residues. Germline values: CDR1 MNHEY, CDR2 SVGAGI.

The rearrangement joins TRBV10-2 to TRBJ2-3; TRBD2 matches at 7 bases. CDR3 length: 14 residues. J was trimmed by 15 bases and V by 8 bases; bases with no gene match: 20. Germline V gene data show CDR1 as WSHSY and CDR2 as SAAADI. The DNA for the CDR3 is TGCGCCAGCGCCAGAGGAGCGGGGCCCCTATCGAACTATTTT. This encodes CASARGAGPLSNYF.

The chain employs TRBV7-9 and TRBJ1-2, with unresolved D. The germline CDR1 and CDR2 sequences are SEHNR and FQNEAQ (reference sequence). The CDR3 is made up of 14 amino acids. V lost 3 bases, J lost 4 bases, and 12 bases lay in between. CDR3 sequence: CASSFSQSSYGYTF. The CDR3 region has the DNA TGTGCCAGCAGCTTTAGCCAATCCAGCTATGGCTACACCTTC. Based on the CDR3 plus reference TRBV7-9 and TRBJ1-2, the full variable domain is DTGVSQNPRHKITKRGQNVTFRCDPISEHNRLYWYRQTLGQGPEFLTYFQNEAQLEKSRLLSDRFSAERPKGSFSTLEIQRTEQGDSAMYLCASSFSQSSYGYTFGSGTRLTVV.

The chain employs TRBV19 and TRBJ1-1, with a weak D call TRBD1 (5 bases). This CDR3 contains 15 residues. Trimming removed 5 bases at V and 5 bases at J, with 18 bases between. Germline V gene data show CDR1 as LNHDA and CDR2 as SQIVND (reference sequence). In DNA, the CDR3 is TGTGCCAGTAGTTACCTAGTCGGGGGAGGAACTGAAGCTTTCTTT. Translating gives CASSYLVGGGTEAFF.

This chain connects TRBV14 to TRBJ1-2; D remains ambiguous. Germline values: CDR1 SGHDN, CDR2 FVKESK. V was pared by 1 base and J by 2 bases, with 11 bases between. The CDR3 has 15 residues. The CDR3 sequence: CASSQVAGQNYGYTF. The DNA of the CDR3 is TGTGCCAGCAGCCAAGTGGCAGGCCAAAACTATGGCTACACCTTC. The variable domain in full, completed from reference TRBV14 and TRBJ1-2, reads EAGVTQFPSHSVIEKGQTVTLRCDPISGHDNLYWYRRVMGKEIKFLLHFVKESKQDESGMPNNRFLAERTGGTYSTLKVQPAELEDSGVYFCASSQVAGQNYGYTFGSGTRLTVV.

The chain recombines TRBV19 with TRBJ2-7, with 7 bases fitting TRBD2. Trimming removed 6 bases from V and 1 base from J; junction bases left unmatched: 9. Germline-derived CDR1 and CDR2 are LNHDA and SQIVND (reference sequence). The CDR3 is 15 amino acids. The CDR3 DNA reads as TGTGCCAGTAGCATCGGGGGGATCAGTTCCTACGAGCAGTACTTC. Its translation: CASSIGGISSYEQYF.

The V gene is TRBV6-5, the J gene TRBJ1-2; no clear D gene. The ends were cut back, 5 bases at V and 8 bases at J, with 12 bases in the middle. CDR1 is MNHEY and CDR2 is SVGAGI in the germline V gene. CDR3 length equals 12 residues. CDR3 coding DNA: TGTGCCAGCAGTCTGCAACCCGGGGGCTACACCTTC. This encodes CASSLQPGGYTF.

CDR3 protein: CAVGEREKLFF. In DNA, the CDR3 is TGTGCCGTTGGGGAGCGGGAAAAACTGTTTTTT. The chain carries TRBV6-5 and TRBJ1-4; D is unclear. There are 11 residues in the CDR3. CDR1 and CDR2 (germline): MNHEY, SVGAGI. V was trimmed by 11 bases and J by 8 bases, leaving 12 bases between them.

This clone occurred a few times. The chain carries TRBV6-5 and TRBJ2-7, with D possibly TRBD1 on 6 matching bases. The germline gives CDR1 MNHEY, CDR2 SVGAGI. The V gene lost 5 bases and the J gene lost 0 bases, with 11 bases spanning the gap. The CDR3 is 14 residues long. CDR3 nucleotides: TGTGCCAGCAGTAGACAGGTTAGCTCCTACGAGCAGTACTTC. Translation gives CASSRQVSSYEQYF.

The V call is TRBV28, the J call TRBJ1-2; no reliable D call. Trimming left V 7 bases short and J 4 bases short, with 7 bases between. Germline CDR1 reads MDHEN; CDR2 reads SYDVKM. The CDR3 covers 11 residues. CDR3 nucleotide sequence: TGTGCCAGCACCAATTTCTATGGCTACACCTTC. It is translated as CASTNFYGYTF.

This chain connects TRBV5-1 to TRBJ2-5; perhaps TRBD1 as D (7 bases). Germline CDR1 reads SGHRS; CDR2 reads YFSETQ. This CDR3 comprises 15 residues. Trimming shortened V by 2 bases and J by 2 bases, and 13 bases separated the two germline ends. In DNA form, the CDR3 reads TGCGCCAGCAGCTTCGCCCAGGGGGGACAAGAGACCCAGTACTTC. Translating gives CASSFAQGGQETQYF.

V gene TRBV27 combines with J gene TRBJ2-1; 7 positions match TRBD2. The V segment lost 5 bases and the J segment 4 bases; nucleotides outside the gene matches: 11. Germline CDR1 reads MNHEY; CDR2 reads SMNVEV (reference sequence). The CDR3 is 16 residues long. The CDR3 DNA sequence: TGTGCCAGCAGTCCCCGCGCGGGGGAAAGTTACAATGAGCAGTTCTTC. Residues: CASSPRAGESYNEQFF.

This chain connects TRBV18 to TRBJ1-2, with 7 bases lining up with TRBD1. Trimming cost V 2 bases and J 0 bases; bases outside gene matches: 0. CDR1 KGHSH and CDR2 LQKENI come from the germline V gene. The CDR3 totals 14 residues. CDR3 coding DNA: TGTGCCAGCTCACCAGGGACAGCTAACTATGGCTACACCTTC. It translates to CASSPGTANYGYTF.

The chain links TRBV19 to TRBJ2-1, with 9 bases lining up with TRBD1. Per the germline V gene, CDR1 is LNHDA and CDR2 is SQIVND (reference sequence). CDR3 length equals 15 residues. The V and J ends lost 3 bases and 2 bases, in that order; junction bases with no gene match: 2. This chain's CDR3 is CASSIGTGPYNEQFF. The CDR3 DNA reads as TGTGCCAGTAGTATTGGGACAGGGCCCTACAATGAGCAGTTCTTC. Full variable domain (missing parts from reference TRBV19 and TRBJ2-1): DGGITQSPKYLFRKEGQNVTLSCEQNLNHDAMYWYRQDPGQGLRLIYYSQIVNDFQKGDIAEGYSVSREKKESFPLTVTSAQKNPTAFYLCASSIGTGPYNEQFFGPGTRLTVL.

The V call is TRBV5-1, the J call TRBJ2-4; possibly TRBD1 for D (6 bases). Germline V gene sequence: CDR1 SGHRS, CDR2 YFSETQ. Trimming stripped 4 bases from V and 1 base from J, with 15 bases between. This CDR3 contains 16 residues. CDR3 residues: CASSGEGGAAKNIQYF. The DNA for the CDR3 is TGCGCCAGCAGCGGGGAAGGGGGAGCGGCCAAAAACATTCAGTACTTC. The full variable domain, completed using reference TRBV5-1 and TRBJ2-4, is KAGVTQTPRYLIKTRGQQVTLSCSPISGHRSVSWYQQTPGQGLQFLFEYFSETQRNKGNFPGRFSGRQFSNSRSEMNVSTLELGDSALYLCASSGEGGAAKNIQYFGAGTRLSVL.

This chain joins TRBV20-1 and TRBJ2-5; possibly TRBD2 for D (7 bases). This CDR3 has 11 residues. Trimming shortened V by 7 bases and J by 7 bases, and 13 bases separated the two germline ends. Germline CDR1 reads DFQATT; CDR2 reads SNEGSKA (reference sequence). Here the CDR3 DNA reads TGCAGTGTTTTGGGGGGGCGGACCCAGTACTTC. Residues: CSVLGGRTQYF.

The chain uses TRBV4-1 and TRBJ1-1; D perhaps matches TRBD1 (6 bases). V shed 3 bases and J shed 5 bases, with 10 bases lying between them. This CDR3 has 13 residues. The germline CDR1 and CDR2 sequences are MGHRA and YSYEKL. The CDR3 spells CASSHTGRTEAFF. The CDR3, as DNA: TGCGCCAGCAGCCACACAGGGCGGACTGAAGCTTTCTTT.

The chain links TRBV5-1 to TRBJ1-5, with a possible D match to TRBD1 (5 bases). V was shortened by 0 bases and J by 4 bases, with 5 bases between the two germline ends. The germline V gene has CDR1 SGHRS and CDR2 YFSETQ. There are 13 residues in the CDR3. CDR3 sequence: CASSLDRNQPQHF. Written as DNA, the CDR3 is TGCGCCAGCAGCTTGGACAGGAATCAGCCCCAGCATTTT.

The gene calls are TRBV18 and TRBJ1-4, with D hard to call. Trimming cost V 4 bases and J 0 bases, with 12 bases left between them. Germline V gene sequence: CDR1 KGHSH, CDR2 LQKENI. The CDR3 extends over 16 amino acids. CDR3 in amino acids: CASSRGLGTTNEKLFF. In DNA form, the CDR3 reads TGTGCCAGCTCACGAGGACTCGGGACAACTAATGAAAAACTGTTTTTT.

This clone has just a few counts. The chain employs TRBV7-8 and TRBJ2-7, with a weak D call TRBD1 (5 bases). Germline CDR1 is SGHVS and CDR2 is FQNEAQ. This CDR3 comprises 15 residues. Deletions cut 5 bases from V and 6 bases from J, with 20 bases between. DNA of the CDR3: TGTGCCAGCAGCCGATCCCAGGGTTTCAGTCCCGAGCAGTACTTC. It is translated as CASSRSQGFSPEQYF.

J is TRBJ2-3 and V is TRBV3-1 (or the pseudogene TRBV3-2); TRBD2 matches at 12 bases. Germline CDR1 and CDR2: LGHDT and YNNKEL (reference sequence). CDR3 length: 17 amino acids. Losses at the gene ends were 4 bases for V and 2 bases for J; bases not matched to a gene: 7. This CDR3 reads CASSRRLAGDLTDTQYF. The CDR3 coding sequence is TGTGCCAGCAGCCGCCGACTAGCGGGGGACCTCACAGATACGCAGTATTTT.